This passage covers 27 T cell receptor beta chains from one sample sequenced in a study of PD-L1 blockade in urothelial cancer. Time point indicated: peripheral blood 6 weeks after treatment start. The repertoire was sequenced with immunoSEQ multiplex PCR; TCRdb's copy has only in-frame clones and lacks some. The data contain over 40,000 clones, around 84% of them singletons. This sample comprised PBMCs, obtained around atezolizumab (anti-PD-L1) treatment. These receptors were collected from a man between 65 and 80 years old with urothelial cancer.

V usage is TRBV2 and J usage is TRBJ2-1; D not certain. The germline V gene has CDR1 SNHLY and CDR2 FYNNEI. The V gene lost 0 bases and the J gene lost 9 bases, with 9 bases spanning the gap. There are 13 residues in the CDR3. CDR3 nucleotides: TGTGCCAGCAGTGAAGCGCGAATTGCTGAGCAGTTCTTC. Encoded protein: CASSEARIAEQFF.

The chain combines TRBV30 with TRBJ2-5; 7 bases align to TRBD1. Per the germline V gene, CDR1 is GTSNPN and CDR2 is SVGIG (reference sequence). V was clipped by 8 bases and J by 1 base; unmatched bases: 13. This CDR3 spans 15 amino acids. CDR3 DNA sequence: TGTGCCGTTGACCGAGCAACAGGGGTCCAAGAGACCCAGTACTTC. This gives the protein CAVDRATGVQETQYF.

The chain links TRBV15 to TRBJ1-4, with a tentative D call TRBD1 (5 bases). The V gene's germline CDR1 is LNHNV and CDR2 YYDKDF (reference sequence). With 3 bases removed from V and 8 bases from J, the gap between germline ends came to 16 bases. This CDR3 contains 15 residues. As DNA, the CDR3 is TGTGCCACCAGCAGGACGCTCCAGGGTCGGGAAAAACTGTTTTTT. It encodes CATSRTLQGREKLFF.

This clone was seen just once. The rearrangement links TRBV18 to TRBJ2-5; 13 bases are a match to TRBD2. Germline lookup yields CDR1 KGHSH and CDR2 LQKENI. J lost 4 bases, V lost 6 bases, and 5 bases had no gene match. The CDR3 extends over 15 amino acids. CDR3: CASSTGLAGVETQYF. CDR3 nucleotide sequence: TGTGCCAGCTCGACCGGACTAGCGGGAGTAGAGACCCAGTACTTC.

The chain employs TRBV9 and TRBJ2-1; maybe TRBD2 (5 bases). Germline values: CDR1 SGDLS, CDR2 YYNGEE. Trimming took off 4 bases at V and 3 bases at J, with 11 bases between the two ends. The CDR3 is 14 amino acids. The CDR3 DNA sequence: TGTGCCAGCAGCTCCCGACTACTCTACAATGAGCAGTTCTTC. Encoded protein: CASSSRLLYNEQFF.

The chain is built from TRBV5-4 and TRBJ1-1; the D gene is possibly TRBD1 (5 bases). The V gene lost 1 base and the J gene lost 4 bases, with 8 bases spanning the gap. The germline gives CDR1 SGHNT, CDR2 YYREEE (reference sequence). This CDR3 comprises 13 residues. CDR3 residues: CASSLIQATEAFF. DNA for the CDR3: TGTGCCAGCAGCTTGATACAGGCCACTGAAGCTTTCTTT.

CDR3 coding DNA: TGTGCCAGTAGTATCTCCCAGACAAATGAAAAACTGTTTTTT. Protein product: CASSISQTNEKLFF. The chain has TRBV19 and TRBJ1-4, with D unresolved. The germline V and J ends were trimmed by 3 bases and 5 bases, with 10 bases remaining between them. The CDR3 has 14 residues. Germline values: CDR1 LNHDA, CDR2 SQIVND (reference sequence).

The J gene is TRBJ1-2, the V gene TRBV28; D ambiguous. The V end lost 3 bases, the J end lost 4 bases, and 6 bases lay between the germline ends. The CDR3 totals 12 residues. CDR1 is MDHEN, CDR2 SYDVKM, per germline. The CDR3 nucleotides read TGTGCCAGCAGTTTGACTGGCTATGGCTACACCTTC. This translates into CASSLTGYGYTF.

This sequence joins TRBV5-4 and TRBJ2-7, with 7 bases fitting TRBD2. V was clipped by 0 bases and J by 7 bases; unmatched bases: 10. The CDR3 has 15 amino acids. CDR1 SGHNT and CDR2 YYREEE come from the germline V gene (reference sequence). The CDR3 is CASSLDLRGDREQYF. The CDR3 DNA is TGTGCCAGCAGCTTGGATCTCCGGGGGGATCGGGAGCAGTACTTC.

This sequence joins TRBV27 and TRBJ2-5, with D perhaps matching TRBD2 (5 bases). V gave up 0 bases and J gave up 4 bases, with 9 bases separating them. There are 14 residues in the CDR3. Looked up from germline, CDR1 is MNHEY and CDR2 is SMNVEV (reference sequence). CDR3 nucleotide sequence: TGTGCCAGCAGTTTATCGTTCAGCGGAGAGACCCAGTACTTC. As protein: CASSLSFSGETQYF.

This clone was detected once. The rearrangement links TRBV29-1 to TRBJ2-1, with 11 bases identical to TRBD2. The germline CDR1 and CDR2 sequences are SQVTM and ANQGSEA. Germline trimming cut 7 bases from V and 0 bases from J; bases unmatched to any gene: 8. This CDR3 spans 16 amino acids. CDR3 loop: CSADGLAGSSYNEQFF. The CDR3 region has the DNA TGCAGCGCTGACGGACTAGCGGGTAGCTCCTACAATGAGCAGTTCTTC.

The rearrangement joins TRBV6-1 to TRBJ1-3, with TRBD1 identical over 9 bases. V gave up 9 bases and J gave up 4 bases; unmatched junction bases: 4. The CDR3 runs 13 residues. Germline V gives CDR1 MNHNS, CDR2 SASEGT. The DNA of the CDR3 is TGTGCCAGTGATACAGGGGGCGGAAACACCATATATTTT. Its translation is CASDTGGGNTIYF.

The V call is TRBV2, the J call TRBJ2-3, with 12 bases lining up with TRBD1. With 9 bases clipped from V and 6 bases from J, the junction kept 7 bases outside the gene matches. This CDR3 spans 14 amino acids. CDR1 is SNHLY, CDR2 FYNNEI, per germline. The CDR3 bases are TGTGCCAGGGGGCCGGGACAGGGGGCGGATACGCAGTATTTT. Residues: CARGPGQGADTQYF.

About this clone itself: The junction departs from germline at one end; a sequencing error may be responsible. The V and J genes are TRBV5-1 and TRBJ2-1, with 7 bases identical to TRBD1. The CDR3 has 12 amino acids. Germline assignment: CDR1 SGHRS and CDR2 YFSETQ. CDR3 in amino acids: CASSLGQTERFF. The CDR3 DNA sequence: TGCGCCAGCAGCCTGGGACAGACCGAGCGGTTCTTC. Full variable domain (outside the CDR3, taken from reference TRBV5-1 and TRBJ2-1): KAGVTQTPRYLIKTRGQQVTLSCSPISGHRSVSWYQQTPGQGLQFLFEYFSETQRNKGNFPGRFSGRQFSNSRSEMNVSTLELGDSALYLCASSLGQTERFFGPGTRLTVL.

The chain joins TRBV19 to TRBJ2-1; 7 bases line up with TRBD2. The germline CDR1 and CDR2 sequences are LNHDA and SQIVND (reference sequence). CDR3 length equals 10 residues. DNA of the CDR3: TGTGCTACGGGGGGTGGTGAGCAGTTCTTC. Translated, it gives CATGGGEQFF.

The chain recombines TRBV10-2 with TRBJ2-1; the match to TRBD2 covers 7 bases. Germline assignment: CDR1 WSHSY and CDR2 SAAADI. Trimming at V came to 6 bases and at J to 4 bases, leaving 12 bases not matched to a gene. The CDR3 contains 16 residues. The CDR3 sequence: CASSGFIAGSYNEQFF. Here the CDR3 DNA reads TGCGCCAGCAGCGGGTTTATAGCGGGTAGTTACAATGAGCAGTTCTTC.

V gene TRBV30 combines with J gene TRBJ2-1, with a weak D call TRBD2 (6 bases). Per the germline V gene, CDR1 is GTSNPN and CDR2 is SVGIG (reference sequence). V was cut by 5 bases and J by 7 bases, with 18 bases left in between. There are 14 residues in the CDR3. This CDR3 reads CAWGPGRAGNEQFF. CDR3 coding DNA: TGTGCCTGGGGCCCGGGGCGGGCGGGAAATGAGCAGTTCTTC.

The rearrangement links TRBV19 to TRBJ2-1, with a tentative D call TRBD2 (6 bases). Germline V lookup: CDR1 LNHDA, CDR2 SQIVND (reference sequence). The CDR3 extends over 14 amino acids. V lost 2 bases to trimming and J lost 9 bases, with 14 bases between them. The CDR3 here is CASSITGSDGEQFF. In nucleotides, the CDR3 is TGTGCCAGTAGTATAACCGGGAGCGACGGTGAGCAGTTCTTC.

The chain links TRBV4-1 to TRBJ2-7; TRBD2 agrees at 10 bases. J lost 4 bases, V lost 3 bases, and 9 bases had no gene match. The CDR3 runs 16 residues. The germline CDR1 and CDR2 sequences are MGHRA and YSYEKL. The CDR3 is CASSQSGGTSVYEQYF. In DNA, the CDR3 is TGCGCCAGCAGCCAGTCTGGGGGGACTAGCGTTTACGAGCAGTACTTC.

The chain combines TRBV5-1 with TRBJ2-1; weak D call: TRBD1 (5 bases). The CDR3 is 17 residues long. Germline CDR1 reads SGHRS; CDR2 reads YFSETQ. With 4 bases removed from V and 8 bases from J, the gap between germline ends came to 25 bases. CDR3 amino acids: CASSARPVGAAQDEQFF. As DNA, the CDR3 is TGCGCCAGCAGCGCCCGGCCCGTTGGGGCCGCCCAAGATGAGCAGTTCTTC.

This clone appeared a few times. The rearrangement joins TRBV5-6 to TRBJ1-2, with 8 positions matching TRBD1. The CDR3 runs to 15 residues. The germline V gene encodes CDR1 SGHDT and CDR2 YYEEEE. The trim removed 4 bases at V and 0 bases at J, leaving 5 bases unmatched. The CDR3 region has the DNA TGTGCCAGCAGCCCGAGACAGGGGACTAACTATGGCTACACCTTC. It yields the protein CASSPRQGTNYGYTF. Supplemented by reference TRBV5-6 and TRBJ1-2, the full variable domain reads DAGVTQSPTHLIKTRGQQVTLRCSPKSGHDTVSWYQQALGQGPQFIFQYYEEEERQRGNFPDRFSGHQFPNYSSELNVNALLLGDSALYLCASSPRQGTNYGYTFGSGTRLTVV.

V and J are TRBV30 and TRBJ2-3; D uncertain. The V and J ends lost 1 base and 0 bases respectively, with 11 bases between them. Germline V gene sequence: CDR1 GTSNPN, CDR2 SVGIG (reference sequence). This CDR3 region has 15 residues. As DNA, the CDR3 is TGTGCCTGGAGTGCCTTATCCTCTAGCACAGATACGCAGTATTTT. It is translated as CAWSALSSSTDTQYF.

J is TRBJ1-5 and V is TRBV2, with D possibly being TRBD1 (6 bases). The length of the CDR3 is 15 residues. From germline, CDR1 is SNHLY and CDR2 FYNNEI. Trimming cost V 4 bases and J 7 bases, with 17 bases left between them. The CDR3 spells CASSAQGQGLQPQHF. DNA of the CDR3: TGTGCCAGCAGTGCCCAAGGTCAGGGGTTGCAGCCCCAGCATTTT.

The rearrangement links TRBV11-1 to TRBJ2-1, with D unresolved. This CDR3 spans 12 amino acids. The V gene lost 4 bases and the J gene lost 8 bases, with 9 bases spanning the gap. CDR1 and CDR2 from the germline V gene are SGHAT and FQDESV (reference sequence). The CDR3 is CASSSEVYEQFF. CDR3 DNA sequence: TGTGCCAGCAGCTCCGAGGTCTATGAGCAGTTCTTC. Full variable domain (rest looked up from reference TRBV11-1 and TRBJ2-1): EAEVAQSPRYKITEKSQAVAFWCDPISGHATLYWYRQILGQGPELLVQFQDESVVDDSQLPKDRFSAERLKGVDSTLKIQPAELGDSAMYLCASSSEVYEQFFGPGTRLTVL.

This rearrangement joins TRBV29-1 to TRBJ1-2; TRBD1 matches 7 bases. Per the germline V gene, CDR1 is SQVTM and CDR2 is ANQGSEA. The CDR3 loop spans 12 amino acids. V dropped 3 bases and J dropped 5; count of bases not matched to a gene: 3. CDR3: CSVDDRDYGYTF. CDR3 nucleotide sequence: TGCAGCGTTGATGACAGGGATTATGGCTACACCTTC.

This clone was recorded only once. CDR3 sequence: CATSRDQEAGYEQYF. Here the CDR3 DNA reads TGTGCCACCAGCAGAGATCAGGAAGCGGGTTACGAGCAGTACTTC. The V gene is TRBV15, the J gene TRBJ2-7; perhaps TRBD2 as D (6 bases). With 0 bases removed from V and 4 bases from J, the gap between germline ends came to 13 bases. The CDR3 has 15 amino acids. CDR1 is LNHNV and CDR2 is YYDKDF in the germline V gene (reference sequence).

The chain links TRBV25-1 to TRBJ2-1; TRBD2 matches at 8 bases. The trim removed 7 bases at V and 1 base at J, leaving 3 bases unmatched. Germline V CDR1 and CDR2: MGHDK, SYGVNS. The CDR3 is made up of 14 amino acids. The CDR3 here is CASNRGGSYNEQFF. CDR3 nucleotides: TGTGCCAGCAATCGGGGGGGGTCCTACAATGAGCAGTTCTTC. Complete variable domain (other parts from reference TRBV25-1 and TRBJ2-1): EADIYQTPRYLVIGTGKKITLECSQTMGHDKMYWYQQDPGMELHLIHYSYGVNSTEKGDLSSESTVSRIRTEHFPLTLESARPSHTSQYLCASNRGGSYNEQFFGPGTRLTVL.